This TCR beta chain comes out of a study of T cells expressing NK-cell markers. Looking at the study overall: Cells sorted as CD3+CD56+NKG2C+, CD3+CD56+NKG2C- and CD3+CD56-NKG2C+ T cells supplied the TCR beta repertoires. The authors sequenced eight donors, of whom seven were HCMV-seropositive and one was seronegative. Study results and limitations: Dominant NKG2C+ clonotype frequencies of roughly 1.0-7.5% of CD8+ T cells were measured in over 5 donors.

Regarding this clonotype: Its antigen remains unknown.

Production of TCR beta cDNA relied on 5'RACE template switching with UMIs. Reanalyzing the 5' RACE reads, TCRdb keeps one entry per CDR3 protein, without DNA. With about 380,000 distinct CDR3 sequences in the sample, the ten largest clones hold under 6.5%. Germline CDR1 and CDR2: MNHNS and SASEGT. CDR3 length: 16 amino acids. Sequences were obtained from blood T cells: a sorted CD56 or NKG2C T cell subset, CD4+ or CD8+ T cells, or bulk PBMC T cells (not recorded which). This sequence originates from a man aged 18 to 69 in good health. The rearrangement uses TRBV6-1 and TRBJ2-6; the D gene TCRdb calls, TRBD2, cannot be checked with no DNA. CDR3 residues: CASSSERSSGANVLTF.